The entry below describes one T cell receptor beta chain. Antigen specificity is unknown. One end of the junction varies from germline; a read error may be responsible. The TCR beta library used iRepertoire HTBI primers with Arm-PCR amplification of CDR3. TCRdb reanalysed the multiplex PCR reads using MiXCR and keeps one entry per CDR3 protein. The table shows roughly 400,000 distinct CDR3 sequences, with 21% occurring only once. The sample comes from a study of regulatory T cells in long-lasting Graves disease. Regarding the study as a whole: The TCR repertoire of persistent Graves' patients was less diverse than that of newly diagnosed ones.

The CDR3 covers 14 residues. CDR1 and CDR2 (germline): SGHRS, YFSETQ. Time point denoted: persistent/refractory GD, antithyroid drugs over 5 years with positive TRAb. Construction of the TCR library relied on RNA isolated from PBMCs. This sequence was found in a female donor with Graves disease. Sequencing used peripheral blood mononuclear cells (PBMCs), obtained when the disease was refractory, from a patient treated with antithyroid drugs. The rearrangement uses TRBV5-1 and TRBJ1-2, with TRBD1 identical over 8 bases. The DNA for the CDR3 is TGCGTCAGCAGCCGACAGGGGTCTAACTATGGCTACACCTTC. The encoded protein is CVSSRQGSNYGYTF.